This entry concerns a single TCR beta chain. Other DNA sequences in the same sample also yield this CDR3. This entry is derived from a study of blood T cell repertoires in COVID-19. On the study more broadly: Both acute and convalescent COVID-19 samples were obtained from the United States, Italy and Spain.

Per the original methods: From reference gene primer amplification, estimates of nucleated cell counts were derived. Produced via immunoSEQ multiplex PCR; TCRdb's table is partial and in-frame only. V and J calls and clone size are given by that table; D and trimming were obtained from the DNA. The sample lists under 450,000 clones; roughly 80% were seen once. Germline V gene lookup returns CDR1 KGHSH and CDR2 LQKENI. Trimming at V came to 6 bases and at J to 1 base, leaving 7 bases not matched to a gene. The CDR3 is 16 amino acids. The chain employs TRBV18 and TRBJ2-2, with 8 bases lining up with TRBD1. The TCR comes from a human donor with acute or convalescent COVID-19. The donor label of this sample is uncertain. Sequenced: peripheral blood. The CDR3 sequence is CASSPRTGGNTGELFF. The CDR3 region has the DNA TGTGCCAGCTCGCCTCGTACAGGGGGGAACACCGGGGAGCTGTTTTTT.